These 9 T cell receptor beta chains were all obtained from the same sample, sequenced in a study of human T cells and chemical hapten exposure. Time point denoted: patch test 3, about 24 weeks after DPC sensitization. Treatment given: therapeutic diphenylcyclopropenone sensitization with weekly scalp DPC. MiXCR was run by TCRdb on the RACE reads, yielding one entry per CDR3 protein. Counted here are fewer than 200,000 distinct CDR3 sequences, roughly 25% occurring once; the ten biggest clones make up 2% to 2.5%. This specimen was whole blood, taken in connection with sensitization to the hapten diphenylcyclopropenone (DPC). These receptors all stem from a woman aged 18-35 years with alopecia areata. Some clones in this sample may be carry-over from other donors' samples.

This rearrangement joins TRBV11-2 to TRBJ2-7; D is ambiguous. The CDR3 totals 12 residues. Deletions cut 6 bases from V and 3 bases from J, with 9 bases between. Germline CDR1 and CDR2: SGHAT and FQNNGV. CDR3 sequence (DNA): TGTGCCAGCAGGCAAGGGTACTACGAGCAGTACTTC. This sequence encodes CASRQGYYEQYF. The full variable domain, rest sourced from reference TRBV11-2 and TRBJ2-7, is EAGVAQSPRYKIIEKRQSVAFWCNPISGHATLYWYQQILGQGPKLLIQFQNNGVVDDSQLPKDRFSAERLKGVDSTLKIQPAKLEDSAVYLCASRQGYYEQYFGPGTRLTVT.

The rearrangement joins TRBV9 to TRBJ2-1; 14 bases agree with TRBD2. The trim removed 4 bases at V and 8 bases at J, leaving 8 bases unmatched. Germline lookup yields CDR1 SGDLS and CDR2 YYNGEE. The CDR3 has 16 residues. The CDR3 loop reads CASSLGLAGVKDEQFF. The DNA for the CDR3 is TGTGCCAGCAGCTTGGGACTAGCGGGAGTAAAGGATGAGCAGTTCTTC.

DNA of the CDR3: TGCAGTGCATGCGACAGGGCATACACCATATATTTT. It encodes CSACDRAYTIYF. The chain combines TRBV20-1 with TRBJ1-3, with 7 nucleotides matching TRBD1. The V segment lost 6 bases and the J segment 8 bases; nucleotides outside the gene matches: 7. This CDR3 is built from 12 residues. Looked up from germline, CDR1 is DFQATT and CDR2 is SNEGSKA (reference sequence).

The chain links TRBV7-9 to TRBJ1-1; D remains ambiguous. This CDR3 region has 11 residues. Trimming pared 6 bases from V and 4 bases from J, leaving 6 bases between. Germline V CDR1 and CDR2: SEHNR, FQNEAQ (reference sequence). CDR3 region: CASSQSTEAFF. In nucleotides, the CDR3 is TGTGCCAGCAGTCAGAGCACTGAAGCTTTCTTT.

This rearrangement joins TRBV25-1 to TRBJ2-2; D not resolved. The CDR3 covers 13 residues. Trimming cost V 9 bases and J 6 bases, with 14 bases left between them. The germline V gene encodes CDR1 MGHDK and CDR2 SYGVNS. The chain's CDR3 is CASGPIGAGELFF. DNA for the CDR3: TGTGCCAGTGGTCCAATAGGAGCCGGGGAGCTGTTTTTT.

The chain is built from TRBV6-5 and TRBJ1-1; the D gene is possibly TRBD1 (5 bases). V shed 6 bases and J shed 3 bases, with 17 bases lying between them. Germline loops: CDR1 MNHEY, CDR2 SVGAGI. The CDR3 contains 15 residues. In DNA, the CDR3 is TGTGCCAGCAGCCTCCAGGGTGGAATGGACACTGAAGCTTTCTTT. Translating gives CASSLQGGMDTEAFF.

The gene calls are TRBV13 and TRBJ1-4, with D unclear. CDR1 is PRHDT, CDR2 FYEKMQ, per germline (reference sequence). Between the trimmed V and J ends, which lost 4 bases and 1 base, there was a span of 4 bases. The CDR3 length is 13 residues. The CDR3 region is CASSSVTNEKLFF. The CDR3 coding sequence is TGTGCCAGCAGCTCCGTAACTAATGAAAAACTGTTTTTT.

The CDR3 coding sequence is TGTGCCAGCAGCTCCCGGGACAGGGACACCGGGGAGCTGTTTTTT. Protein: CASSSRDRDTGELFF. V gene TRBV7-6 combines with J gene TRBJ2-2; 9 nucleotides line up with TRBD1. J was trimmed by 3 bases and V by 4 bases; bases with no gene match: 3. Germline CDR1 is SGHVS and CDR2 is FNYEAQ. CDR3 length: 15 residues.

With respect to this clonotype: At one of its ends the junction is not consistent with the germline gene, which may arise from a read error. The CDR3 is CVSSWGNYGYTF. DNA for the CDR3: TGTGTCAGCAGTTGGGGGAACTATGGCTACACCTTC. This chain uses TRBV12-3 or TRBV12-4 with TRBJ1-2, with D maybe TRBD1 (5 bases). The CDR3 totals 12 residues.